Following are 14 T cell receptor beta chains from one sample sequenced in a study of CD8 T cells in ankylosing spondylitis. TCRdb reprocessed the 5' RACE reads via MiXCR and lists one record per CDR3 protein. The sample records about 340,000 distinct CDR3 sequences, around 15% being singletons. The sequencing sample was made of blood, either unsorted or a sorted T cell fraction (not recorded which). All receptors come from a male donor with ankylosing spondylitis or in good health (not recorded which).

The genes are TRBV4-2 and TRBJ2-3; no reliable D call. V dropped 0 bases and J dropped 8 bases, with 12 bases sitting between them. The length of the CDR3 is 14 residues. Germline V gene lookup returns CDR1 LGHNA and CDR2 YNFKEQ. Here the CDR3 DNA reads TGTGCCAGCAGCCAAGATCTCGACTTCGGTACGCAGTATTTT. Its protein product is CASSQDLDFGTQYF.

The chain joins TRBV10-3 to TRBJ2-1; tentatively, D is TRBD2 (7 bases). The V end was cut by 0 bases, the J end by 6 bases, with 15 bases between. CDR3 length equals 16 residues. CDR1 ENHRY and CDR2 SYGVKD come from the germline V gene. The CDR3 reads CAISESVGGGRNEQFF. The CDR3 nucleotides are TGTGCCATCAGTGAGTCGGTGGGGGGGGGCCGCAATGAGCAGTTCTTC.

The chain links TRBV5-1 to TRBJ2-7, with 7 bases fitting TRBD1. Germline-derived CDR1 and CDR2 are SGHRS and YFSETQ. Unmatched junction bases numbered 5, after V lost 4 bases and J lost 4 bases. The CDR3 is 13 residues long. This chain's CDR3 is CASSPETGYEQYF. The CDR3 DNA sequence: TGCGCCAGCAGCCCAGAGACAGGGTACGAGCAGTACTTC.

At least ten counts were recorded for this clonotype. The chain is built from TRBV12-3 or TRBV12-4 and TRBJ1-1; the D gene is possibly TRBD1 (6 bases). The V end was cut by 3 bases, the J end by 1 base, with 6 bases between. The CDR3 has 13 residues. CDR3 sequence: CASSFRGNTEAFF. The CDR3, as DNA: TGTGCCAGCAGTTTCAGGGGGAACACTGAAGCTTTCTTT.

This clonotype was counted ten times or more. The chain joins TRBV29-1 to TRBJ2-3; D not certain. This CDR3 spans 12 amino acids. The V end lost 6 bases, the J end lost 3 bases, and 10 bases lay between the germline ends. Germline CDR1 is SQVTM and CDR2 is ANQGSEA. This CDR3 is CSVEAATDTQYF. As DNA, the CDR3 is TGCAGCGTAGAGGCCGCGACAGATACGCAGTATTTT.

This clonotype has only a few counts. The gene calls are TRBV27 and TRBJ2-7, with TRBD2 as a possible D gene (6 bases). This CDR3 is built from 12 residues. Germline CDR1 and CDR2: MNHEY and SMNVEV (reference sequence). V was clipped by 3 bases and J by 10 bases, with 13 bases between them. DNA for the CDR3: TGTGCCAGCAGTTTTATGGGAGGTAGACAGTACTTC. Translating it yields CASSFMGGRQYF.

This clonotype was seen more than once but under ten times. The rearrangement uses TRBV7-2 and TRBJ2-5; TRBD2 agrees at 8 bases. The CDR3 contains 15 residues. Germline V CDR1 and CDR2: SGHTA, FQGNSA. V lost 1 base, J lost 6 bases, and 7 bases stayed unmatched. The CDR3 region is CASSLDMGLGKTQYF. The CDR3 DNA is TGTGCCAGCAGCTTAGATATGGGACTAGGGAAGACCCAGTACTTC.

In this sample, this clonotype turned up a few times. The V and J genes are TRBV2 and TRBJ2-3; TRBD2 aligns across 8 bases. Germline trimming cut 4 bases from V and 4 bases from J; bases unmatched to any gene: 7. This CDR3 is built from 15 residues. Germline V gives CDR1 SNHLY, CDR2 FYNNEI. In DNA form, the CDR3 reads TGTGCCAGCAGTGGGGGTAGCGGGACACCAGATACGCAGTATTTT. Encoded protein: CASSGGSGTPDTQYF.

This clonotype turned up a few times. J is TRBJ2-7 and V is TRBV30; 8 nucleotides align to TRBD2. The CDR3 runs to 13 residues. Trimming removed 2 bases from V and 4 bases from J; junction bases left unmatched: 4. Germline lookup yields CDR1 GTSNPN and CDR2 SVGIG (reference sequence). CDR3 in DNA: TGTGCCTGGAGTATTGGACTAGCTTACGAGCAGTACTTC. This gives the protein CAWSIGLAYEQYF.

The chain links TRBV7-2 to TRBJ2-1; TRBD2 matches at 10 bases. With 4 bases clipped from V and 8 bases from J, the junction kept 8 bases outside the gene matches. The V gene's germline CDR1 is SGHTA and CDR2 FQGNSA. The CDR3 is 15 amino acids. The CDR3 region has the DNA TGTGCCAGCAGCTCCTCTAGCGGGAGTTTTGATGAGCAGTTCTTC. Translated: CASSSSSGSFDEQFF.

The sample holds a few counts of this clonotype. The chain recombines TRBV7-2 with TRBJ2-3; no clear D. The CDR3 extends over 13 amino acids. The V gene lost 5 bases and the J gene lost 6 bases, with 12 bases spanning the gap. CDR1 is SGHTA, CDR2 FQGNSA, per germline. CDR3 residues: CASSAHPVDTQYF. For the CDR3, the DNA is TGTGCCAGCAGCGCTCATCCGGTTGATACGCAGTATTTT.

This clonotype was counted a few times. The chain uses TRBV5-1 and TRBJ2-2; 16 bases line up with TRBD2. V was clipped by 4 bases and J by 4 bases; unmatched bases: 7. The CDR3 spans 18 residues. Per the germline V gene, CDR1 is SGHRS and CDR2 is YFSETQ. CDR3 protein: CASSTGTSGRAGTGELFF. The CDR3 nucleotides read TGCGCCAGCAGCACCGGGACTAGCGGGAGGGCCGGCACCGGGGAGCTGTTTTTT.

J is TRBJ2-3 and V is TRBV2; the match to TRBD2 covers 9 bases. This CDR3 has 14 residues. The germline V gene has CDR1 SNHLY and CDR2 FYNNEI. Trimming cost V 10 bases and J 1 base; bases outside gene matches: 6. CDR3 nucleotide sequence: TGTGCCACCCGGCGGGAGGGAGGCACAGATACGCAGTATTTT. The encoded protein is CATRREGGTDTQYF.

This clonotype was seen at least ten times. The V gene is TRBV10-3, the J gene TRBJ2-3; weak D call: TRBD2 (6 bases). Germline V lookup: CDR1 ENHRY, CDR2 SYGVKD. V was pared by 0 bases and J by 5 bases, with 15 bases between. The CDR3 totals 16 residues. This CDR3 is CAISESGREQGDTQYF. CDR3 DNA sequence: TGTGCCATCAGTGAGTCGGGACGGGAGCAAGGAGATACGCAGTATTTT.